A single sample gave rise to the 10 T cell receptor beta chains below, sequenced in a study of cytomegalovirus exposure and HLA in healthy donors. The PCR used 60 Vbeta and 13 Jbeta primers. Measured with immunoSEQ multiplex PCR; TCRdb has only the in-frame clones, and not every one. The data hold some 90,000 clones, with about 76% observed a single time. Sequenced material: PBMCs. The receptors derive from an older woman in good health and CMV-seropositive.

The V and J genes are TRBV9 and TRBJ2-3; D gene unclear. Trimming took off 0 bases at V and 8 bases at J, with 7 bases between the two ends. Germline CDR1 and CDR2: SGDLS and YYNGEE. The CDR3 is made up of 12 amino acids. The CDR3 here is CASSVVTGTQYF. As DNA, the CDR3 is TGTGCCAGCAGCGTAGTTACCGGTACGCAGTATTTT.

The V call is TRBV4-2, the J call TRBJ2-1; TRBD2 matches 11 bases. The germline V gene encodes CDR1 LGHNA and CDR2 YNFKEQ. The CDR3 is 17 amino acids. J lost 6 bases, V lost 3 bases, and 10 bases had no gene match. This CDR3 is CASSQGTSGYALNEQFF. Written as DNA, the CDR3 is TGTGCCAGCAGCCAGGGGACTAGCGGTTACGCACTCAATGAGCAGTTCTTC.

The CDR3 nucleotides read TGTGCCAGCAGCCAGCCCCCTTCAGTAGGACAAACCTCTGGGGCCAACGTCCTGACTTTC. This encodes CASSQPPSVGQTSGANVLTF. V is TRBV4-2 and J is TRBJ2-6, with D perhaps TRBD1 (5 bases). V lost 3 bases, J lost 0 bases, and 21 bases lay in between. Germline V CDR1 and CDR2: LGHNA, YNFKEQ. The CDR3 length is 20 residues.

This clone appeared once. V usage is TRBV10-3 and J usage is TRBJ2-5; D remains ambiguous. The CDR3 is made up of 11 amino acids. Germline values: CDR1 ENHRY, CDR2 SYGVKD. V shed 4 bases and J shed 3 bases, with 3 bases lying between them. The CDR3 DNA follows: TGTGCCATCAGTGCGGAAGAGACCCAGTACTTC. It is translated as CAISAEETQYF.

This clone appeared once. This chain connects TRBV7-2 to TRBJ2-2; 12 bases map to TRBD2. Trimming removed 2 bases from V and 6 bases from J; junction bases left unmatched: 10. Germline V gene sequence: CDR1 SGHTA, CDR2 FQGNSA. This CDR3 contains 18 residues. The CDR3 DNA reads as TGTGCCAGCAGCTTACGGGGGGCTAGCGGGAGGGCCTCCGGGGAGCTGTTTTTT. This sequence encodes CASSLRGASGRASGELFF.

The chain couples TRBV19 to TRBJ2-5; TRBD2 agrees at 14 bases. TRBJ2-7 explains the end of the DNA better; the J call may be wrong. CDR1 and CDR2 (germline): LNHDA, SQIVND (reference sequence). The CDR3 has 15 residues. The CDR3 loop reads CASSIGLAGGHEQYF. As DNA, the CDR3 is TGTGCCAGTAGTATCGGACTAGCGGGGGGACACGAGCAGTACTTC.

In its sample, this clone was seen once. The chain carries TRBV11-3 and TRBJ2-7, with TRBD1 matching over 7 bases. The CDR3 loop spans 16 amino acids. CDR1 and CDR2 from the germline V gene are SGHNT and YENEEA. With V trimmed by 4 bases and J by 0 bases, 9 bases remained unmatched. CDR3 in amino acids: CASSSGQLASSYEQYF. The CDR3 bases are TGTGCCAGCAGCTCGGGACAGCTAGCAAGCTCCTACGAGCAGTACTTC. Supplemented by reference TRBV11-3 and TRBJ2-7, the full variable domain reads EAGVVQSPRYKIIEKKQPVAFWCNPISGHNTLYWYLQNLGQGPELLIRYENEEAVDDSQLPKDRFSAERLKGVDSTLKIQPAELGDSAVYLCASSSGQLASSYEQYFGPGTRLTVT.

This clone occurred a few times. This chain connects TRBV19 to TRBJ1-2; possibly TRBD1 for D (6 bases). Trimming shortened V by 3 bases and J by 2 bases, and 7 bases separated the two germline ends. The CDR3 is made up of 13 amino acids. Germline V gene data show CDR1 as LNHDA and CDR2 as SQIVND (reference sequence). CDR3 sequence (DNA): TGTGCCAGTAGTATCACAGGGAACTATGGCTACACCTTC. Translation: CASSITGNYGYTF.

This clone was seen a few times. V usage is TRBV10-3 and J usage is TRBJ1-1; D is ambiguous. The V gene's germline CDR1 is ENHRY and CDR2 SYGVKD. The germline V and J ends were trimmed by 8 bases and 7 bases, with 14 bases remaining between them. The CDR3 sequence is 12 residues long. Written as DNA, the CDR3 is TGTGCCATCGGAGAGGAAATAGTTGAAGCTTTCTTT. Translation: CAIGEEIVEAFF.

V is TRBV19 and J is TRBJ1-5; 10 nucleotides match TRBD1. The CDR3 is 16 amino acids. From germline, CDR1 is LNHDA and CDR2 SQIVND (reference sequence). Trimming took 8 bases from V and 7 from J; bases not matched to a gene: 14. This chain's CDR3 is CASHDRGQGVWQPQHF. The CDR3 coding sequence is TGTGCCAGTCATGACAGGGGGCAAGGAGTGTGGCAGCCCCAGCATTTT.